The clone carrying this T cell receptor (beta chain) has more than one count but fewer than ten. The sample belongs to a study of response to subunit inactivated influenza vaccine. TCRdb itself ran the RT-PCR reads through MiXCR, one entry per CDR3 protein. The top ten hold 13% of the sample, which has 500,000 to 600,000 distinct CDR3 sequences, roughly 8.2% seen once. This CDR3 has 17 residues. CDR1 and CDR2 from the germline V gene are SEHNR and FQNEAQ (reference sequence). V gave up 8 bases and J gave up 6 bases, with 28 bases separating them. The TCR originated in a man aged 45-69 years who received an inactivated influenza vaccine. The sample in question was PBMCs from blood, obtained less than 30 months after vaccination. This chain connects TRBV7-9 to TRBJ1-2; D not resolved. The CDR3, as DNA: TGTGCCAGCGGAACAATGACCGGACCGGTATCAATGAATGGCTACACCTTC. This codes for CASGTMTGPVSMNGYTF.